The rows below give T cell receptor beta chains drawn from one sample of a study of blood T cell repertoires in COVID-19. Here immunoSEQ multiplex PCR was the method, and the copy in TCRdb shows in-frame clones only, minus some. The profile shows about 70,000 clones, about 91% of them singletons. Sample: peripheral blood. The source is a man aged 50-59 years with active COVID-19. CDR3s include the opening cysteine and the closing phenylalanine or tryptophan. Each record gives: V gene, J gene, D gene, clone size, CDR3 DNA, CDR3 protein. D genes are given only for firm matches. Not all rows give a size; the values are once, few, many and, for expanded clones, a class.

TRBV3-1/TRBV3-2	TRBJ2-7	.	.	TGTGCCAGCAGCCAAGAGCCAGATTACTACGAGCAGTACTTC	CASSQEPDYYEQYF
TRBV9	TRBJ1-4	.	.	TGTGCCAGCAGCGTCAGTGCTAATGAAAAACTGTTTTTT	CASSVSANEKLFF
TRBV6-5	TRBJ1-1	.	.	TGTGCCGCCTCCTTTTTTAGAAGTGGGAACACTGAAGCTTTCTTT	CAASFFRSGNTEAFF
TRBV7-8	TRBJ1-1	.	.	TGTGCCAGCAGCCAAAACGGGGGAACAGTCTCTGAAGCTTTCTTT	CASSQNGGTVSEAFF
TRBV6-2/TRBV6-3	TRBJ2-5	TRBD1	.	TGTGCCAGCAGCATTGGACAGGGACTTTCACGGGAGACCCAGTACTTC	CASSIGQGLSRETQYF
TRBV18	TRBJ2-4	.	.	TGTGCCAGCTCGCTCGGACTTTCGTGGCTAGCCAAAAACATTCAGTACTTC	CASSLGLSWLAKNIQYF
TRBV21-1	TRBJ1-4	.	.	TGTGCCAGCAGCAAAGTTAGGGGAGGACCGAAAAAACTGTTTTTT	CASSKVRGGPKKLFF
TRBV6-1	TRBJ1-1	.	.	TGTGCCAGCAGTGAACAGGGAGGGGCTGAAGCTTTCTTT	CASSEQGGAEAFF
TRBV7-9	TRBJ2-7	.	.	TGTGCCAGCAGCTTATTTTCGGGTCGCGAATCCTACGAGCAGTACTTC	CASSLFSGRESYEQYF
TRBV6-5	TRBJ1-2	.	.	TGTGCCAGCCTGTTACGAGTGAATACTAACTATGGCTACACCTTC	CASLLRVNTNYGYTF
TRBV4-1	TRBJ2-3	TRBD2	.	TGCGCCAGCAGCAGGCAGCGGGGGGCCCCAGATACGCAGTATTTT	CASSRQRGAPDTQYF
TRBV6-2/TRBV6-3	TRBJ2-3	.	.	TGTGCCAGCAGTTACGCAGGGACAGATACGCAGTATTTT	CASSYAGTDTQYF
TRBV6-2/TRBV6-3	TRBJ1-5	TRBD1	few	TGTGCCAGCAGCCAGGGGGGGACAGGGATACAGCCCCAGCATTTT	CASSQGGTGIQPQHF
TRBV25-1	TRBJ2-5	TRBD1	.	TGTGCCAGCAGCCCCCGACAGGGTCTGGCAGAGACCCAGTACTTC	CASSPRQGLAETQYF
TRBV7-9	TRBJ2-5	TRBD2	.	TGTGCCAGCACCCAGTGGGGGGGGCAAGAGACCCAGTACTTC	CASTQWGGQETQYF
TRBV29-1	TRBJ2-3	TRBD2	.	TGCAGCGTTGCTCGGACTAGCGGGGGCACAGATACGCAGTATTTT	CSVARTSGGTDTQYF